The clone carrying this T cell receptor beta chain has just one count. Its antigen is not identified. These data are taken from a study of OX40 agonist ivuxolimab in advanced cancers. Overall study context: One hepatocellular carcinoma and two cutaneous melanoma patients partially responded.

Systemic immunosuppression or a history of autoimmune disease excluded patients. Findings and caveats of the study: Researchers report that CD8+ T cells had, on average, more expanded clones than CD4+.

The V gene's germline CDR1 is LNHDA and CDR2 SQIVND (reference sequence). Losses at the gene ends were 3 bases for V and 4 bases for J; bases not matched to a gene: 6. The CDR3 loop spans 14 amino acids. Clones were read by immunoSEQ multiplex PCR, and TCRdb kept only the in-frame ones, dropping some. The data contain just over 45,000 clones, just under 95% of them seen just once; the ten biggest clones take up roughly 11%. The specimen comprised CD4+ or CD8+ T cells sorted from blood, sampled in a trial of the OX40 agonist ivuxolimab. The sequence derives from an adult with an advanced solid tumor such as melanoma, head and neck, liver or kidney cancer. The rearrangement joins TRBV19 to TRBJ2-7, with 7 nucleotides matching TRBD2. The CDR3 DNA reads TGTGCCAGTAGTATGTTTCCTAGCGGTTACGAGCAGTACTTC. Amino acid sequence: CASSMFPSGYEQYF.